A single sample gave rise to the 5 T cell receptor beta chains below, sequenced in a study of cytomegalovirus exposure and HLA in healthy donors. Amplification used 60 Vbeta primers and 13 Jbeta primers. Using immunoSEQ multiplex PCR, the repertoire was profiled, and TCRdb retains in-frame clones only, with some absent. Of 150,000 to 200,000 clones in the sample, 60% to 80% were seen once. Specimen: PBMCs. The receptors were sampled from a man in his forties in good health and CMV-seropositive.

The chain links TRBV5-4 to TRBJ1-2; TRBD1 matches 7 bases. Germline V CDR1 and CDR2: SGHNT, YYREEE (reference sequence). With 2 bases clipped from V and 3 bases from J, the junction kept 1 base outside the gene matches. The CDR3 spans 13 residues. The CDR3 nucleotides are TGTGCCAGCAGCTTCGACAGGGACTATGGCTACACCTTC. Translation gives CASSFDRDYGYTF.

The chain links TRBV12-5 to TRBJ2-1; maybe TRBD2 (6 bases). V was clipped by 3 bases and J by 7 bases, with 13 bases between them. CDR1 is LGHNT, CDR2 FRNRAP, per germline. The CDR3 length is 14 residues. The CDR3 DNA sequence: TGTGCTAGTGGTTTAGGTCCGGGACTTAATGAGCAGTTCTTC. Translating it yields CASGLGPGLNEQFF.

As to this clone: Its ends do not fully match the called genes, so a read error is possible. This chain connects TRBV11-2 to TRBJ2-6; maybe TRBD1 (5 bases). CDR3 length: 13 amino acids. Germline CDR1 is SGHAT and CDR2 is FQNNGV. As DNA, the CDR3 is TGTGCCAGCAGCTTAACTGGGGCCAACGGCCTGACTTTC. This codes for CASSLTGANGLTF.

The sample holds a few counts of this clone. This chain links TRBV6-6 with TRBJ2-7; a possible D gene is TRBD1 (5 bases). This CDR3 is built from 14 residues. Between the trimmed V and J ends, which lost 7 bases and 3 bases, there was a span of 16 bases. CDR1 MNHNY and CDR2 SVGAGI come from the germline V gene (reference sequence). The CDR3 DNA sequence: TGTGCCAGCATGGGGCCAGGCATAAACTACGAGCAGTACTTC. Amino acids: CASMGPGINYEQYF.

V and J are TRBV5-1 and TRBJ2-4; TRBD2 matches 14 bases. Germline V gene data show CDR1 as SGHRS and CDR2 as YFSETQ. The CDR3 totals 19 residues. V lost 3 bases to trimming and J lost 0 bases; unmatched junction nucleotides: 8. Written as DNA, the CDR3 is TGCGCCAGCAGCTCCCGACTAGCGGGAGGGATACTAGCCAAAAACATTCAGTACTTC. Its translation is CASSSRLAGGILAKNIQYF.